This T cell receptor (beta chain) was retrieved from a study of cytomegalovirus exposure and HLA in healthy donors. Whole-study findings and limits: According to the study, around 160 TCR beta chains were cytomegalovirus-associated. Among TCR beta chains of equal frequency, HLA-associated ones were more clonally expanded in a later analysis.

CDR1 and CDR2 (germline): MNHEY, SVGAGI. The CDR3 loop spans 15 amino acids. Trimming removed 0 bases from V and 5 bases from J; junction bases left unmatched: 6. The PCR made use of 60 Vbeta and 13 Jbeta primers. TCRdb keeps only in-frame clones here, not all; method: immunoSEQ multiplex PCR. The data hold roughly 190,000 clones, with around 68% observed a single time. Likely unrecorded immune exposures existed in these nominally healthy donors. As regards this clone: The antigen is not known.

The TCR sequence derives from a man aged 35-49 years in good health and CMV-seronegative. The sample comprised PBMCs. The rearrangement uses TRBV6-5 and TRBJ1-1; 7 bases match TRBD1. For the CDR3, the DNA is TGTGCCAGCAGTTACTCCCGACAGGGTCGAACTGAAGCTTTCTTT. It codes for CASSYSRQGRTEAFF.